Below, 25 T cell receptor beta chains from the same sample are listed, as sequenced in a study of T-cell reconstitution after alpha-beta-depleted transplantation in children. Construction of the TCRbeta library involved unique molecular identifiers. TCRdb redid the calling of the PCR reads with MiXCR, one entry per CDR3 protein. The profile shows approximately 190,000 distinct CDR3 sequences, roughly 6.3% of them singletons. The source was PBMCs, collected before TCRalphabeta/CD19-depleted stem cell transplant. These receptors came from a girl under two years old with combined immunodeficiency, due to receive a stem cell transplant.

At least ten counts were recorded for this clonotype. This chain uses TRBV20-1 with TRBJ2-1; D is ambiguous. The V end lost 4 bases, the J end lost 8 bases, and 21 bases lay between the germline ends. Germline V CDR1 and CDR2: DFQATT, SNEGSKA (reference sequence). This CDR3 has 15 amino acids. The CDR3 loop is CSAKPGLGNFDEQFF. CDR3 DNA sequence: TGCAGTGCTAAACCGGGTCTCGGTAATTTCGATGAGCAGTTCTTC.

This clonotype was seen ten or more times. The chain carries TRBV28 and TRBJ2-2, with TRBD2 identical over 10 bases. Germline V lookup: CDR1 MDHEN, CDR2 SYDVKM. The CDR3 runs 13 residues. CDR3 sequence: CAITSGVTGELFF. For the CDR3, the DNA is TGTGCGATTACTAGCGGGGTAACCGGGGAGCTGTTTTTT.

At least ten counts were recorded for this clonotype. The chain uses TRBV15 and TRBJ1-1, with D perhaps TRBD1 (6 bases). Germline V gene lookup returns CDR1 LNHNV and CDR2 YYDKDF (reference sequence). CDR3 length equals 17 residues. Trimming cost V 0 bases and J 3 bases, with 17 bases left between them. The CDR3 loop is CATSRDWGALGYTEAFF. The CDR3 nucleotides read TGTGCCACCAGCAGAGATTGGGGGGCCCTGGGGTACACTGAAGCTTTCTTT.

This clonotype has a handful of counts. This chain uses TRBV20-1 with TRBJ1-5; D unclear. Trimming removed 4 bases at V and 2 bases at J, with 15 bases between. The germline gives CDR1 DFQATT, CDR2 SNEGSKA (reference sequence). The CDR3 contains 15 residues. This CDR3 reads CSATREGWGNQPQHF. The CDR3 DNA follows: TGCAGTGCTACCCGCGAGGGTTGGGGCAATCAGCCCCAGCATTTT.

This clonotype came up many times. The rearrangement joins TRBV6-2 or TRBV6-3 to TRBJ2-7; D is perhaps TRBD2 (5 bases). There are 15 residues in the CDR3. V lost 5 bases, J lost 1 base, and 15 bases lay in between. Per the germline V gene, CDR1 is MNHEY and CDR2 is SVGEGT. CDR3 region: CASSPVRTGSYEQYF. The CDR3 region has the DNA TGTGCCAGCAGTCCCGTGAGAACGGGATCCTACGAGCAGTACTTC.

This clonotype was seen ten or more times. The chain is built from TRBV20-1 and TRBJ2-7; perhaps D is TRBD1 or TRBD2 (5 bases each). Trimming removed 2 bases at V and 2 bases at J, with 10 bases between. Germline V lookup: CDR1 DFQATT, CDR2 SNEGSKA (reference sequence). The CDR3 covers 13 residues. The CDR3 loop is CSARSGPTYEQYF. Here the CDR3 DNA reads TGCAGTGCTAGATCGGGACCCACCTACGAGCAGTACTTC.

This clonotype has only a few counts. This chain joins TRBV7-2 and TRBJ1-1, with unresolved D. The CDR3 sequence is 13 residues long. Deletions cut 5 bases from V and 9 bases from J, with 16 bases between. Looked up from germline, CDR1 is SGHTA and CDR2 is FQGNSA. CDR3 in amino acids: CASSALTEAKAFF. The CDR3 region has the DNA TGTGCCAGCAGCGCCCTAACAGAGGCGAAAGCTTTCTTT.

This clonotype occurred a few times. The chain is built from TRBV5-5 and TRBJ1-1; D gene uncertain. The V gene lost 4 bases and the J gene lost 8 bases, with 21 bases spanning the gap. CDR1 SGHKS and CDR2 YYEKEE come from the germline V gene (reference sequence). The CDR3 is 15 residues long. The CDR3 spells CASSSRERMSVEAFF. In DNA form, the CDR3 reads TGTGCCAGCAGCAGTCGTGAGAGGATGAGTGTGGAAGCTTTCTTT.

The chain joins TRBV20-1 to TRBJ1-5; D remains ambiguous. V lost 3 bases to trimming and J lost 6 bases, with 12 bases between them. Germline CDR1 reads DFQATT; CDR2 reads SNEGSKA (reference sequence). The CDR3 loop spans 13 amino acids. CDR3 bases: TGCAGTGCTAGGGACGGGGTGGGTCAGCCCCAGCATTTT. It codes for CSARDGVGQPQHF.

This clonotype was detected ten times or more. At one boundary the junction diverges from the germline segment, which might be a read error. CDR3 residues: CASSLGQPQETQYF. CDR3 sequence (DNA): TGTGCCAGCAGCCTAGGACAACCCCAAGAGACCCAGTACTTC. The V call is TRBV13, the J call TRBJ2-5, with D perhaps TRBD1 (5 bases). Germline loops: CDR1 PRHDT, CDR2 FYEKMQ (reference sequence). CDR3 size: 14 residues.

This clonotype was seen many times. The chain joins TRBV12-3 or TRBV12-4 to TRBJ2-3, with D maybe TRBD2 (5 bases). This CDR3 contains 14 residues. V gave up 6 bases and J gave up 2 bases, with 12 bases separating them. Here the CDR3 DNA reads TGTGCCAGCAGCGAGACTACGCCCACAGATACGCAGTATTTT. Its protein is CASSETTPTDTQYF.

This clonotype appeared a few times. This chain links TRBV6-2 or TRBV6-3 with TRBJ2-3; D not certain. Germline CDR1 reads MNHEY; CDR2 reads SVGEGT. V was clipped by 2 bases and J by 3 bases, with 15 bases between them. This CDR3 comprises 16 residues. CDR3 DNA sequence: TGTGCCAGCAGTTACAAGCCTTCGGTAGGGACAGATACGCAGTATTTT. Translation: CASSYKPSVGTDTQYF.

There are a few counts of this clonotype. The rearrangement links TRBV3-1 to TRBJ2-7; 7 nucleotides agree with TRBD2. The germline V gene has CDR1 LGHDT and CDR2 YNNKEL (reference sequence). Losses at the gene ends were 0 bases for V and 2 bases for J; bases not matched to a gene: 4. CDR3 length: 15 amino acids. CDR3 DNA sequence: TGTGCCAGCAGCCAAGAACTAGCGCCTACCTACGAGCAGTACTTC. Translated, it gives CASSQELAPTYEQYF.

This clonotype was counted many times. V gene TRBV12-3 or TRBV12-4 combines with J gene TRBJ1-2; D unresolved. The CDR3 has 11 amino acids. Trimming removed 3 bases at V and 9 bases at J, with 8 bases between. This chain's CDR3 is CASSFSESYTF. Here the CDR3 DNA reads TGTGCCAGCAGTTTTAGCGAGAGCTACACCTTC.

This clonotype was counted many times. The J gene is TRBJ2-7, the V gene TRBV12-3 or TRBV12-4; TRBD2 matches at 8 bases. The CDR3 is 14 amino acids. J was trimmed by 4 bases and V by 7 bases; bases with no gene match: 9. DNA for the CDR3: TGTGCCAGCACCCTTGGACTAGCAGATTACGAGCAGTACTTC. Its translation is CASTLGLADYEQYF.

The chain is built from TRBV11-1 and TRBJ2-7, with TRBD2 as a possible D gene (6 bases). CDR3 length equals 21 residues. Germline CDR1 reads SGHAT; CDR2 reads FQDESV (reference sequence). With 0 bases removed from V and 1 base from J, the gap between germline ends came to 28 bases. CDR3 protein: CASSLATLSSTGSSLSYEQYF. As DNA, the CDR3 is TGTGCCAGCAGCTTAGCTACTCTTAGCTCTACCGGGAGCTCCCTGTCCTACGAGCAGTACTTC. Variable domain in full (rest from reference TRBV11-1 and TRBJ2-7): EAEVAQSPRYKITEKSQAVAFWCDPISGHATLYWYRQILGQGPELLVQFQDESVVDDSQLPKDRFSAERLKGVDSTLKIQPAELGDSAMYLCASSLATLSSTGSSLSYEQYFGPGTRLTVT.

Comment on this clonotype: This may be a read error: a much more frequent sequence differs by one nucleotide. The chain employs TRBV7-9 and TRBJ2-3; D not resolved. Germline V gives CDR1 SEHNR, CDR2 FQNEAQ (reference sequence). The CDR3 runs 14 residues. Trimming stripped 10 bases from V and 0 bases from J, with 14 bases between. CDR3 region: CAISLSTSTDTQYF. CDR3 DNA sequence: TGTGCCATCAGTCTCAGTACTAGCACAGATACGCAGTATTTT.

This clonotype appeared many times. The chain employs TRBV29-1 and TRBJ2-1; D gene unclear. This CDR3 has 17 residues. Germline V gives CDR1 SQVTM, CDR2 ANQGSEA. The V and J ends lost 4 bases and 3 bases respectively, with 22 bases between them. CDR3 coding DNA: TGCAGCGTTGCTCCGGAGTTCCCATTACCCGTCTACAATGAGCAGTTCTTC. It encodes CSVAPEFPLPVYNEQFF.

In this sample, this clonotype turned up many times. J is TRBJ1-1 and V is TRBV7-3; D ambiguous. The CDR3 consists of 13 residues. Trimming removed 2 bases from V and 1 base from J, with 5 bases in between. Germline V gene lookup returns CDR1 SGHTA and CDR2 FQGTGA. The CDR3 region is CASSLLQNTEAFF. CDR3 nucleotides: TGTGCCAGCAGCTTACTGCAGAACACTGAAGCTTTCTTT.

This clonotype was counted a few times. The gene calls are TRBV20-1 and TRBJ1-2; 10 nucleotides align to TRBD1. The CDR3 has 13 amino acids. V lost 3 bases and J lost 6; bases outside the gene matches: 4. Germline-derived CDR1 and CDR2 are DFQATT and SNEGSKA (reference sequence). The CDR3 DNA is TGCAGTGCTAGGGGGACAGGGGAGAATGGCTACACCTTC. This encodes CSARGTGENGYTF.

This clonotype was picked up many times. V and J are TRBV29-1 and TRBJ2-5; 11 positions match TRBD2. Trimming cost V 4 bases and J 2 bases; bases outside gene matches: 6. The CDR3 consists of 15 residues. In germline, CDR1 is SQVTM, CDR2 ANQGSEA. The CDR3 here is CSVVLAGDAQETQYF. As DNA, the CDR3 is TGCAGCGTTGTACTAGCGGGAGACGCTCAAGAGACCCAGTACTTC.

This clonotype was found many times. This sequence joins TRBV28 and TRBJ2-3; D not resolved. In germline, CDR1 is MDHEN, CDR2 SYDVKM. The V and J ends lost 0 bases and 0 bases respectively, with 16 bases between them. This CDR3 spans 18 amino acids. The CDR3 protein is CASSLWVPKLISTDTQYF. The CDR3 bases are TGTGCCAGCAGTTTATGGGTGCCAAAGCTGATTAGCACAGATACGCAGTATTTT.

This clonotype has a count of ten or more. The chain employs TRBV5-6 and TRBJ2-5, with TRBD1 identical over 11 bases. The CDR3 has 14 amino acids. From germline, CDR1 is SGHDT and CDR2 YYEEEE. Trimming took 5 bases from V and 7 from J; bases not matched to a gene: 7. The CDR3 DNA is TGTGCCAGCAGATTTTCCGGGACAGGGGGGACCCAGTACTTC. Translation gives CASRFSGTGGTQYF.

This clonotype was recorded many times. The chain links TRBV7-2 to TRBJ2-1; D may be TRBD1 (6 bases). Trimming took off 1 base at V and 0 bases at J, with 10 bases between the two ends. This CDR3 has 16 residues. CDR1 is SGHTA and CDR2 is FQGNSA in the germline V gene. CDR3 DNA: TGTGCCAGCAGCTTAGTTATGGGGGCCTCCTACAATGAGCAGTTCTTC. Translation: CASSLVMGASYNEQFF.

As regards this clonotype: A read error may be the cause here, since a much bigger clone is one base away. The chain is built from TRBV9 and TRBJ2-3; 12 positions agree with TRBD2. Germline assignment: CDR1 SGDLS and CDR2 YYNGEE. This CDR3 has 15 amino acids. In nucleotides, the CDR3 is TGTGCCAGCAGCGAACTAGCGGGGGGCACAGATATGCAGTATTTT. Encoded protein: CASSELAGGTDMQYF.